Listed below are T cell receptor beta chains from one sample, sequenced in a study of cytomegalovirus exposure and HLA in healthy donors. The repertoire was sequenced with immunoSEQ multiplex PCR; TCRdb's copy has only in-frame clones and lacks some. The profile covers around 140,000 clones, with roughly 73% appearing a single time and about 1% taken by the ten largest. Input material: PBMCs. These receptors were taken from a male donor in good health and CMV-seronegative. The CDR3 runs from the conserved cysteine through the conserved F or W. D genes are given only for firm matches. A clone size is listed for some rows: how often the clone was seen (once, few, many), or a class if it is expanded.

cdr3_nt: TGTGCCAGCAGCTTAGCGCTTAGCGGGGGGGGCACAGATACGCAGTATTTT; cdr3_aa: CASSLALSGGGTDTQYF; clone_size: NA; d_call: TRBD2; v_call: TRBV7-8; j_call: TRBJ2-3
cdr3_nt: TGTGCCAGTAGTACCTCGACAGGATACGAGCAGTTCTTC; cdr3_aa: CASSTSTGYEQFF; clone_size: NA; d_call: NA; v_call: TRBV19; j_call: TRBJ2-1
cdr3_nt: TGCGCCAGCAGCTTGGGTGGGTGGAGGGGAGAGACCCAGTACTTC; cdr3_aa: CASSLGGWRGETQYF; clone_size: NA; d_call: NA; v_call: TRBV5-1; j_call: TRBJ2-5
cdr3_nt: TGTGCCAGCAGCTTAGGACAGGGAACTAATGAAAAACTGTTTTTT; cdr3_aa: CASSLGQGTNEKLFF; clone_size: few; d_call: TRBD1; v_call: TRBV7-9; j_call: TRBJ1-4
cdr3_nt: TGTGCCACCAGCCGGGACAGGGGGGAGGACGAGCAGTACTTC; cdr3_aa: CATSRDRGEDEQYF; clone_size: NA; d_call: TRBD1; v_call: TRBV15; j_call: TRBJ2-7
cdr3_nt: TGTGCCAGCAGTGAATATGCGTTTGGCACTGAAGCTTTCTTT; cdr3_aa: CASSEYAFGTEAFF; clone_size: few; d_call: NA; v_call: TRBV25-1; j_call: TRBJ1-1
cdr3_nt: TGCGCCAGCAGCTTAGGGGTGGGACTTCAGCAAGAGACCCAGTACTTC; cdr3_aa: CASSLGVGLQQETQYF; clone_size: NA; d_call: NA; v_call: TRBV5-1; j_call: TRBJ2-5
cdr3_nt: TGTGCCAGCAGCTTAGCTACTAGCGCAGGCACAGATACGCAGTATTTT; cdr3_aa: CASSLATSAGTDTQYF; clone_size: once; d_call: TRBD2; v_call: TRBV7-9; j_call: TRBJ2-3
cdr3_nt: TGCGCCAGCAGCCCACCGGGACAGTGGGTGAACACTGAAGCTTTCTTT; cdr3_aa: CASSPPGQWVNTEAFF; clone_size: few; d_call: TRBD1; v_call: TRBV5-1; j_call: TRBJ1-1
cdr3_nt: TGTGCCTGGGTCGGCACAGGGGAGAACACCGGGGAGCTGTTTTTT; cdr3_aa: CAWVGTGENTGELFF; clone_size: NA; d_call: TRBD1; v_call: TRBV30; j_call: TRBJ2-2
cdr3_nt: TGTGCTAGCAGACAGGGTAATGTGAACGAGCAGTACTTC; cdr3_aa: CASRQGNVNEQYF; clone_size: NA; d_call: TRBD1; v_call: TRBV12-5; j_call: TRBJ2-7
cdr3_nt: TGTGCCAGCTCTCCTCCGGGGACAGGGTACACTGAAGCTTTCTTT; cdr3_aa: CASSPPGTGYTEAFF; clone_size: NA; d_call: TRBD1; v_call: TRBV18; j_call: TRBJ1-1
cdr3_nt: TGTGCTAGCCTTCCGTCCGGGGGGCAGCCCCAGCATTTT; cdr3_aa: CASLPSGGQPQHF; clone_size: NA; d_call: NA; v_call: TRBV12-5; j_call: TRBJ1-5
cdr3_nt: TGTGCCAGCAGCTGGACGGACAGGGGACCCTACGAGCAGTACTTC; cdr3_aa: CASSWTDRGPYEQYF; clone_size: NA; d_call: TRBD1; v_call: TRBV5-5; j_call: TRBJ2-7
cdr3_nt: TGTGCCAGCAGCGCCCACGCCGCGGGGGGAAGAACCGGGGAGCTGTTTTTT; cdr3_aa: CASSAHAAGGRTGELFF; clone_size: NA; d_call: TRBD2; v_call: TRBV9; j_call: TRBJ2-2
cdr3_nt: TGTGCCAGACGGGCGGGGGATACAGATACGCAGTATTTT; cdr3_aa: CARRAGDTDTQYF; clone_size: NA; d_call: TRBD2; v_call: TRBV9; j_call: TRBJ2-3
cdr3_nt: TGTGCTAGTGGATATCGGGACAGGGGGTCCGGGGAGCTGTTTTTT; cdr3_aa: CASGYRDRGSGELFF; clone_size: NA; d_call: TRBD1; v_call: TRBV12-5; j_call: TRBJ2-2
cdr3_nt: TGTGCCAGCAGCTTGAACTGGGGGGGTTTGGCTGGCTACACCTTC; cdr3_aa: CASSLNWGGLAGYTF; clone_size: few; d_call: NA; v_call: TRBV5-6; j_call: TRBJ1-2
cdr3_nt: TGTGCCTGGAGTCCCCCTATAGCGGGGCCCACAGATACGCAGTATTTT; cdr3_aa: CAWSPPIAGPTDTQYF; clone_size: NA; d_call: TRBD2; v_call: TRBV30; j_call: TRBJ2-3
cdr3_nt: TGCAGCGTGGTTACCCGGGGACAGGGGGAAACGGTTGTGGGGGGCTACGAGCAGTACTTC; cdr3_aa: CSVVTRGQGETVVGGYEQYF; clone_size: NA; d_call: TRBD1; v_call: TRBV29-1; j_call: TRBJ2-7
cdr3_nt: TGTGCCAGCAGGGGGACAGGACTAGGGGGCGAGCAGTACTTC; cdr3_aa: CASRGTGLGGEQYF; clone_size: NA; d_call: NA; v_call: TRBV6-5; j_call: TRBJ2-7